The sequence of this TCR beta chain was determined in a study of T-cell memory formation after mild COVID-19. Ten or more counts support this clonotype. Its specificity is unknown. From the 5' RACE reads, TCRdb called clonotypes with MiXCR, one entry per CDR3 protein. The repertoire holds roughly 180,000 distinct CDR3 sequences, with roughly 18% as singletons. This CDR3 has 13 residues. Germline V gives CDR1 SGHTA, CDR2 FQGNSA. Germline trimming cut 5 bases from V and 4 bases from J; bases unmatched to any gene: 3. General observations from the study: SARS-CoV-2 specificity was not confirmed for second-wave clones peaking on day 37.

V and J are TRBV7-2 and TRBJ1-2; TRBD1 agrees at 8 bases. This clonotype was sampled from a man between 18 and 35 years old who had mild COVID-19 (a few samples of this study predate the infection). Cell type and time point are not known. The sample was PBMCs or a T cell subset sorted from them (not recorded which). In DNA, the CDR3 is TGTGCCAGCAGCGCCGGACAGGGCTATGGCTACACCTTC. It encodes CASSAGQGYGYTF.